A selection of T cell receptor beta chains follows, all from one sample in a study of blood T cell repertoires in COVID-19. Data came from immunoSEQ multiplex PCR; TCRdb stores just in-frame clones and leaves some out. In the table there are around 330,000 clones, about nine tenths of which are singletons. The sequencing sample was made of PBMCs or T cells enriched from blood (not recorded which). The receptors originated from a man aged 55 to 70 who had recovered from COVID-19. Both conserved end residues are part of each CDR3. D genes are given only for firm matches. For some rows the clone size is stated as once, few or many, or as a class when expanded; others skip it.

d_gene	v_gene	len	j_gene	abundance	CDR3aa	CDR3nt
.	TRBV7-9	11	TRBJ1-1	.	CASSRESRAFF	TGTGCCAGCAGCCGCGAGTCGCGCGCTTTCTTT
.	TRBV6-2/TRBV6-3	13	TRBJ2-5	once	CASSYREVETQYF	TGTGCCAGCAGTTACAGGGAGGTTGAGACCCAGTACTTC
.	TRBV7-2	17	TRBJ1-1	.	CASSLPGVARANTEAFF	TGTGCCAGCAGCTTACCGGGGGTTGCTAGGGCGAACACTGAAGCTTTCTTT
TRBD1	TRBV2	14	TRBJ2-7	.	CASKAQGVLYEQYF	TGTGCCAGCAAGGCCCAGGGGGTTCTCTACGAGCAGTACTTC
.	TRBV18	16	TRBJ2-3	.	CASSPPGLSRGDTQYF	TGTGCCAGCTCACCACCGGGACTCAGCCGGGGCGATACGCAGTATTTT
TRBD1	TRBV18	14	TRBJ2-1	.	CASSLGTGRSEQFF	TGTGCCAGCTCACTGGGGACAGGGCGGTCTGAGCAGTTCTTC
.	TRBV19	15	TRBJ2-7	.	CASSPPRGSWDEQYF	TGTGCCAGTAGTCCCCCTCGAGGGAGTTGGGACGAGCAGTACTTC
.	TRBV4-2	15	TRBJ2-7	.	CASSQVAEGPYEQYF	TGTGCCAGCAGCCAAGTGGCGGAGGGGCCCTACGAGCAGTACTTC
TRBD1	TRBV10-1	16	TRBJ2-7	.	CASSESDRANHYEQYF	TGCGCCAGCAGTGAGTCTGACAGGGCGAATCACTACGAGCAGTACTTC
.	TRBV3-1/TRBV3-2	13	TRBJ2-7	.	CASSQLGGYEQYF	TGTGCCAGCAGCCAATTGGGAGGCTACGAGCAGTACTTC
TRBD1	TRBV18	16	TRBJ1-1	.	CASSPLTGYDGTEAFF	TGTGCCAGCTCACCCTTGACAGGGTACGATGGCACTGAAGCTTTCTTT
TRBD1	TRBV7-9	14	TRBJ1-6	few	CASSHGQENSPLHF	TGTGCCAGCAGCCATGGACAGGAGAATTCACCCCTCCACTTT
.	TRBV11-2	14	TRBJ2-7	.	CASTLFEGAGEQYF	TGTGCCAGCACCCTGTTTGAGGGGGCGGGGGAGCAGTACTTC
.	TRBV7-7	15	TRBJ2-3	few	CASSLEGASTDTQYF	TGTGCTAGCAGCTTGGAGGGGGCGAGCACAGATACGCAGTATTTT
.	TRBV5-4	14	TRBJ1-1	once	CASSLAGGLAEAFF	TGTGCCAGCAGCTTGGCCGGGGGGTTGGCTGAAGCTTTCTTT
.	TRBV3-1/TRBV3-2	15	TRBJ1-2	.	CASSQDGGQDYGYTF	TGTGCCAGCAGCCAAGATGGAGGCCAGGACTATGGCTACACCTTC
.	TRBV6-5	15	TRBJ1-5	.	CASSYSWTANQPQHF	TGTGCCAGCAGTTACTCGTGGACAGCTAATCAGCCCCAGCATTTT
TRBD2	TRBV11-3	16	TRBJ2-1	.	CASSFQGTSGNNEQFF	TGTGCCAGCAGCTTCCAGGGGACTAGCGGAAACAATGAGCAGTTCTTC
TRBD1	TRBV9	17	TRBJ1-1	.	CASSVGPVGRGSTEAFF	TGTGCCAGCAGCGTAGGCCCCGTTGGCAGGGGGTCGACTGAAGCTTTCTTT
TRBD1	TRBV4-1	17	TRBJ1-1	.	CASSQSRDRATNTEAFF	TGCGCCAGCAGCCAAAGCAGGGACAGGGCAACGAACACTGAAGCTTTCTTT
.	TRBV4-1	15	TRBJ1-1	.	CASSQVREVNTEAFF	TGCGCCAGCAGCCAAGTGAGGGAGGTGAACACTGAAGCTTTCTTT
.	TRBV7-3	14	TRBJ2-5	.	CASTDRLGGETQYF	TGTGCCAGCACGGACAGGTTGGGAGGAGAGACCCAGTACTTC